A selection of T cell receptor beta chains follows, all from one sample in a study of blood T cell repertoires in COVID-19. Sequencing was performed with immunoSEQ multiplex PCR; in TCRdb, only in-frame clones are kept and a portion is missing. In the table there are 300,000 to 350,000 clones, approximately 90% of which are singletons. Material: PBMCs or T cells enriched from blood (not recorded which). These receptors were collected from a woman in her thirties who had been exposed to COVID-19. Each CDR3 is given with its conserved first and last residue. Fields, in order: V gene, J gene, D gene, CDR3 DNA, CDR3 protein. The D gene is left open where the match is weak.

TRBV5-1	TRBJ2-3	TRBD1	TGCGCCAGCAGCAGGACAGGGAGCACAGATACGCAGTATTTT	CASSRTGSTDTQYF
TRBV7-2	TRBJ2-1	NA	TGTGCCAGCAGCTTAGCGCCCGTTCTAACCTACAATGAGCAGTTCTTC	CASSLAPVLTYNEQFF
TRBV27	TRBJ1-6	NA	TGTGCCAGCAGTTCAAGCCCGACAGTATATAATTCACCCCTCCACTTT	CASSSSPTVYNSPLHF
TRBV7-2	TRBJ2-7	NA	TGTGCCAGCAGCTTAGCGGCTGCCTACGAGCAGTACTTC	CASSLAAAYEQYF
TRBV29-1	TRBJ1-2	NA	TGCAGCGTTCCCCCAGCAGGGGCCTATGGCTACACCTTC	CSVPPAGAYGYTF
TRBV10-3	TRBJ1-5	TRBD1	TGTGCCATCAGTCCGGGACAGGGGGCTGATTATAGCAATCAGCCCCAGCATTTT	CAISPGQGADYSNQPQHF
TRBV18	TRBJ2-2	NA	TGTGCCAGCTCACCTGGAGGGAACACCGGGGAGCTGTTTTTT	CASSPGGNTGELFF
TRBV24-1	TRBJ1-1	TRBD1	TGTGCCACCAGTGACCGGACAGGTAACACTGAAGCTTTCTTT	CATSDRTGNTEAFF
TRBV6-5	TRBJ2-5	NA	TGTGCCAGCAGGCAGGAGAGGAGGAGAAACCAGTACTTC	CASRQERRRNQYF
TRBV15	TRBJ1-6	TRBD1	TGTGCCACCAGCAGAGCTACAGGGGACAATTCACCCCTCCACTTT	CATSRATGDNSPLHF